This TCR beta chain stems from a study of shared clonotypes between healthy human individuals. Whole-study context: Donors were a couple of women and a few men aged 18 to 49.

CD45RO-negative, CCR7-selected cells formed the naive CD8 fraction, which excluded terminally differentiated effector memory CD45RA+ cells. Notes on this clone: Its matching antigen is unknown.

Here immunoSEQ multiplex PCR was the method, and the copy in TCRdb shows in-frame clones only, minus some. The table includes around 650,000 clones, roughly 95% detected once. General observations from the study: The four-donor shared clonotypes exceeded non-shared clonotypes in generation probability, with non-shared ones scoring lower.

CDR3 size: 15 residues. J lost 6 bases, V lost 5 bases, and 7 bases had no gene match. Germline V gene sequence: CDR1 LNHNV, CDR2 YYDKDF (reference sequence). The sequenced material came from naive CD8+ T cells sorted from blood. V is TRBV15 and J is TRBJ1-6; 7 bases map to TRBD1. This TCR derives from a woman aged 30 to 39 in good health. The CDR3 reads CATSLDRDGNSPLHF. The CDR3 nucleotides are TGTGCCACCAGCCTCGACAGGGACGGTAATTCACCCCTCCACTTT.